Listed here is a single TCR beta chain. Antigen: not known. These data come from a study of Ad26.COV2.S vaccination and SARS-CoV-2 variants. Looking at the study overall: Ad26.COV2.S arm of COV1001 included the donor. Whole-study findings and limits: Whether participants received vaccine or placebo, their non-spike TCR breadth was similar.

The ends lost 5 bases at V and 9 bases at J; junction bases unmatched: 16. The CDR3 totals 16 residues. The germline CDR1 and CDR2 sequences are SGHTA and FQGTGA. Generated by immunoSEQ multiplex PCR, the TCRdb table keeps only in-frame clones and is missing some. The sample lists roughly 350,000 clones; 88% were seen once. Stated treatment: some 20 received Ad26.COV2.S at low or high dose, single or two shots; several received placebo; per-sample allocation not given. Samples were taken on day 63 after the first vaccine or placebo injection. V and J are TRBV7-3 and TRBJ2-1; 7 bases are a match to TRBD2. This clonotype originated in a person aged 18-65 years who received the Ad26.COV2.S COVID-19 vaccine or a placebo. Sequences were derived from peripheral blood, sampled in a trial of Ad26.COV2.S vaccine versus placebo. CDR3 sequence (DNA): TGTGCCAGCAGCCCTACTAGCGCCACTTCCCAGAGTGAGCAGTTCTTC. Its protein is CASSPTSATSQSEQFF.